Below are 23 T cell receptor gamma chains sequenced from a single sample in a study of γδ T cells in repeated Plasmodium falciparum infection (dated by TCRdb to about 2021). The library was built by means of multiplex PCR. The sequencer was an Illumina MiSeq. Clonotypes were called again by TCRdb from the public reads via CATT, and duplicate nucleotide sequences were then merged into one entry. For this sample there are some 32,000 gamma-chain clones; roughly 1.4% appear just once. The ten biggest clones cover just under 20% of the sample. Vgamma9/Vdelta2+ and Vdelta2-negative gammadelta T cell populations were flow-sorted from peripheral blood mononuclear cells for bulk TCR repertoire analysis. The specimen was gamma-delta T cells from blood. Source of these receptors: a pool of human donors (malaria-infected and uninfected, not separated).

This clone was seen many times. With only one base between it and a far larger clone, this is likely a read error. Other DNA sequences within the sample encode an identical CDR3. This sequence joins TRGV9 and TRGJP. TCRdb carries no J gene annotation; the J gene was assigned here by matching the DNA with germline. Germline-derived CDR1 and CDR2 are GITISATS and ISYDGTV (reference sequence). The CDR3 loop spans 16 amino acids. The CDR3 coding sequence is TGTGCCTTGTGGGATCAACAAGAGTTGGGCAAGAAAATCAAGGTATTT. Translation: CALWDQQELGKKIKVF.

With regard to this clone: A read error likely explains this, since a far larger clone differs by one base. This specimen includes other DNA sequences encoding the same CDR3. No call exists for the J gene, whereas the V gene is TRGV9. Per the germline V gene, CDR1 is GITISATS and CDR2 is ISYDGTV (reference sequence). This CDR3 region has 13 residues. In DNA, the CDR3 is TGTGCCTTGTGGGATTTCTCGTATTATAAGAAACTTTTT. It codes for CALWDFSYYKKLF.

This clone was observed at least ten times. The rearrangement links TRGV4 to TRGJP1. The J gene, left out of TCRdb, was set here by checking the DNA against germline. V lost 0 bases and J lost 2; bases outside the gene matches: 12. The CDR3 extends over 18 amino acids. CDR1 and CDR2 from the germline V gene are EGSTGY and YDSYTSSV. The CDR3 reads CATWDGRECLTTGWFKIF. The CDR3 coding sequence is TGTGCCACCTGGGATGGGCGTGAATGTCTGACCACTGGTTGGTTCAAGATATTT.

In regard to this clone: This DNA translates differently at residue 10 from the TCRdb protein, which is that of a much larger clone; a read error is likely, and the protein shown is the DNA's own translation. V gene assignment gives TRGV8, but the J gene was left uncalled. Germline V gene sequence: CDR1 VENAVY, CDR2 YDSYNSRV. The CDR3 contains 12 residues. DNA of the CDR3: TGTGCCACCTGGGATAAAAGGATGGGGAGACTCTTT. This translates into CATWDKRMGRLF.

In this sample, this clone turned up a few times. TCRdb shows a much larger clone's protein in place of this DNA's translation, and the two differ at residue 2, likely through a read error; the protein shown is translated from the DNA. The CDR3 spells CTLWEVYPIKKLF. For the CDR3, the DNA is TGTACCTTGTGGGAGGTGTACCCGATTAAGAAACTCTTT. The gene calls are TRGV9 and TRGJ1 or TRGJ2. The J gene comes from matching the DNA to germline here; TCRdb lacks it. The CDR3 consists of 13 residues. CDR1 and CDR2 from the germline V gene are GITISATS and ISYDGTV (reference sequence).

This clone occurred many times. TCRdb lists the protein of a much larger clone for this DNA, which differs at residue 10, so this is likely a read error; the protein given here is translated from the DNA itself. CDR3 residues: CALWEVRVEHKKLF. The CDR3 region has the DNA TGTGCCTTGTGGGAGGTGCGGGTGGAGCATAAGAAACTCTTT. The genes are TRGV9 and TRGJ1 or TRGJ2. No J gene was available from TCRdb, and it was assigned here by a germline match of the DNA. The CDR3 is made up of 14 amino acids. V lost 0 bases, J lost 8 bases, and 10 bases stayed unmatched. Germline lookup yields CDR1 GITISATS and CDR2 ISYDGTV (reference sequence).

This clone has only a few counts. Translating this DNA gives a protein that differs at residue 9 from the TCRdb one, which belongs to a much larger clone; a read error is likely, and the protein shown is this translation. The CDR3 sequence is CATWDSRVSYKKLF. CDR3 sequence (DNA): TGTGCCACCTGGGATAGTCGAGTAAGTTATAAGAAACTCTTT. The V gene is TRGV8, the J gene TRGJ1 or TRGJ2. TCRdb records no J gene; here it was assigned by comparing the DNA to germline. V lost 1 base to trimming and J lost 6 bases; unmatched junction nucleotides: 9. This CDR3 region has 14 residues. Germline CDR1 and CDR2: VENAVY and YDSYNSRV.

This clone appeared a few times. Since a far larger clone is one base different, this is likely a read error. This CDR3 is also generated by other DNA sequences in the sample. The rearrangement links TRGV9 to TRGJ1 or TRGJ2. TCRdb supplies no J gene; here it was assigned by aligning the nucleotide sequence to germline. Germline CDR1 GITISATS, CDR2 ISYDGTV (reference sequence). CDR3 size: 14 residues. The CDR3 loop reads CALWEVLVYYKKLF. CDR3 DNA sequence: TGTGCCCTGTGGGAGGTGTTGGTATATTATAAGAAACTCTTT.

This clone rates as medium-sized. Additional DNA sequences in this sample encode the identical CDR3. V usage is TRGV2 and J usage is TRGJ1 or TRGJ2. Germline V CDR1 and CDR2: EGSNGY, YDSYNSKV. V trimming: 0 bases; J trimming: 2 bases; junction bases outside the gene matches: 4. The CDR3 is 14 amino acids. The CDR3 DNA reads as TGTGCCACCTGGGACGGGCCGGATTATTATAAGAAACTCTTT. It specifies CATWDGPDYYKKLF.

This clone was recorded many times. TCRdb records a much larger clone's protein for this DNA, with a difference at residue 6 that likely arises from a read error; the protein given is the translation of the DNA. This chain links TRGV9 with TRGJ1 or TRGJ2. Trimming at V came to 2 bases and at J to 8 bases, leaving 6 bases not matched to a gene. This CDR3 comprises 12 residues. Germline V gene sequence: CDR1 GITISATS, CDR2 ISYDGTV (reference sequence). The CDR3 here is CALWEGHDKKLF. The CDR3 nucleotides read TGTGCCTTGTGGGAGGGACACGATAAGAAACTCTTT.

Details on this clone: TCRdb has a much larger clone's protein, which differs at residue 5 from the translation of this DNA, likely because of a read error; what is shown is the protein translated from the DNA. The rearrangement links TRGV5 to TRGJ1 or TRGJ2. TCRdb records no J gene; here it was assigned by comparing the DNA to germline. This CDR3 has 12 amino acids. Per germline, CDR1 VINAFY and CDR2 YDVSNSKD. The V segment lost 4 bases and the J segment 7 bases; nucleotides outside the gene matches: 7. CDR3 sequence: CATWEIVYKKLF. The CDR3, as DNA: TGTGCCACCTGGGAAATCGTCTATAAGAAACTCTTT.

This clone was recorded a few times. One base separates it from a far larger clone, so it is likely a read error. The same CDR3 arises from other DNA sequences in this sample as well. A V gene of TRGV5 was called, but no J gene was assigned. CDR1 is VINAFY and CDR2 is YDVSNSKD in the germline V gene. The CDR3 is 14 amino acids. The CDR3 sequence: CATWERPMSYKKLF. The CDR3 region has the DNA TGTGCCACCTGGGAAAGACCCATGAGTTATAAGAAACTCTTC.

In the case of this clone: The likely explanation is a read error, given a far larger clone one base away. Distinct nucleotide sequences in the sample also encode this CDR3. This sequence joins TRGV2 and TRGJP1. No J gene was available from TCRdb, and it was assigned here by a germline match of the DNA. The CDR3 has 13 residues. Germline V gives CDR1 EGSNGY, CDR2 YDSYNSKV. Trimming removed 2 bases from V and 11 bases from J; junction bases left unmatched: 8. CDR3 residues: CATWDAQGWFKIF. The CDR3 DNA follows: TGTGCCACCTGGGACGCGCAAGGCTGGTTCAAGATATTT.

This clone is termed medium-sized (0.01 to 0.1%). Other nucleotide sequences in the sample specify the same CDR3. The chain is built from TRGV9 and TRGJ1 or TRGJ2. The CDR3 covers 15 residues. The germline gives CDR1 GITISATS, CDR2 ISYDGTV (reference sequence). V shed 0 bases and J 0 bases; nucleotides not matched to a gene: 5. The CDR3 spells CALWEVRKNYYKKLF. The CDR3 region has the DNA TGTGCCTTGTGGGAGGTGAGAAAGAATTATTATAAGAAACTCTTT.

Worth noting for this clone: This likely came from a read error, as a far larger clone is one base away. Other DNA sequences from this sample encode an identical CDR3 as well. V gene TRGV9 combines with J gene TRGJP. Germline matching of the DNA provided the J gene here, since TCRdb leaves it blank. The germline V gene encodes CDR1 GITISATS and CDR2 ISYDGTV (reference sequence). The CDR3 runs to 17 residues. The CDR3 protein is CALWEVRRELGKKIKVF. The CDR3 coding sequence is TGTGCCCTGTGGGAGGTGAGGAGGGAGTTGGGCAAAAAAATCAAGGTATTT.

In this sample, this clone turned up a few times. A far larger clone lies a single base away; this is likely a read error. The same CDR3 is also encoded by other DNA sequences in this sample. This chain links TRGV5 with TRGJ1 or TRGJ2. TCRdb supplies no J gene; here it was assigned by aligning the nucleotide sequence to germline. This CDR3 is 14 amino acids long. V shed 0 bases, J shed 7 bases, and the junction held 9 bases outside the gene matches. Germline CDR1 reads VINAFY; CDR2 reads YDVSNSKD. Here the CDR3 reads CATWDRPGPYKKLF. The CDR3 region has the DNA TGTGCCACCTGGGACAGGCCTGGGCCCTATAAGAAACTCTTT.

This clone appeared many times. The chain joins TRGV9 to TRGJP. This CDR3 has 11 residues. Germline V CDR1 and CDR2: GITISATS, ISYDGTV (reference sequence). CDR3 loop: CARVGQKIKVF. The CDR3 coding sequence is TGTGCAAGAGTTGGGCAAAAAATCAAGGTATTT.

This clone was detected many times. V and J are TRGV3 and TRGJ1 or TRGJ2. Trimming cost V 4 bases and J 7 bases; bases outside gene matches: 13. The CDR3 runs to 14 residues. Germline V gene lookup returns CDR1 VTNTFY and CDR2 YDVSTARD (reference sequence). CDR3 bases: TGTGCCACCTGGGAAAAATTAACTCGGTATAAGAAACTCTTT. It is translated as CATWEKLTRYKKLF.

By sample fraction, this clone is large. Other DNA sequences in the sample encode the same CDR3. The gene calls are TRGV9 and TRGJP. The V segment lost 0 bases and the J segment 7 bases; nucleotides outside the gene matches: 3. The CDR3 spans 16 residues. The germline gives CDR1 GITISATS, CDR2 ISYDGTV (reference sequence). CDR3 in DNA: TGTGCCTTGTGGGAGGTGCGGGAGTTGGGCAAAAAAATCAAGGTATTT. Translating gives CALWEVRELGKKIKVF.

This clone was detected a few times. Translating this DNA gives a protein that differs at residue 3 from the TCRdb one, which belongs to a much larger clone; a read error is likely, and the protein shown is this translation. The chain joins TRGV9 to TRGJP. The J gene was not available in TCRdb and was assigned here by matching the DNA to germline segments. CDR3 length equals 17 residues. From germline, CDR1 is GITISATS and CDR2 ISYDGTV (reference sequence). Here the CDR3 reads CASWELPGELGKKIKVF. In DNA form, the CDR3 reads TGTGCCTCGTGGGAGCTACCAGGGGAGTTGGGCAAAAAAATCAAGGTATTT.

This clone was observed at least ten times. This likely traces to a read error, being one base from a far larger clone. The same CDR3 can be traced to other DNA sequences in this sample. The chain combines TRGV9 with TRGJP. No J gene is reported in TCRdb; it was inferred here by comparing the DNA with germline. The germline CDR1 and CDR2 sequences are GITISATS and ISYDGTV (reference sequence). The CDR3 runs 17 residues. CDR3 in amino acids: CALWEATLELGKKIKVF. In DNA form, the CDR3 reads TGTGCCTTGTGGGAGGCTACTTTAGAGCTGGGCAAAAAAATCAAGGTATTT.

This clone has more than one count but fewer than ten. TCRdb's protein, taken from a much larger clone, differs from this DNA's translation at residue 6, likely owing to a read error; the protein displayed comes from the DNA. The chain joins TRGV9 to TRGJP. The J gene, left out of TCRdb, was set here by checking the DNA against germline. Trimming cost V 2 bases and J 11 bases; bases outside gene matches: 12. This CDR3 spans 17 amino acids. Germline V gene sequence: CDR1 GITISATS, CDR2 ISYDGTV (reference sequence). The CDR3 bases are TGTGCCTTGTGGGAGGCGACAACGGAGATGGGCAAAAAAATCAAGGTATTT. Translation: CALWEATTEMGKKIKVF.

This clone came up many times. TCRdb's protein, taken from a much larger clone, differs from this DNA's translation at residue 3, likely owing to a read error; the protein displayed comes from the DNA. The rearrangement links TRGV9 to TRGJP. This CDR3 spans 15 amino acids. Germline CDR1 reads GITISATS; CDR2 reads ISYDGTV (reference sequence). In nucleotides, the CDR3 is TGTGCCTCGTGGGAGCAAGAGTTGGGCAAAAAAATCAAGGTATTT. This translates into CASWEQELGKKIKVF.